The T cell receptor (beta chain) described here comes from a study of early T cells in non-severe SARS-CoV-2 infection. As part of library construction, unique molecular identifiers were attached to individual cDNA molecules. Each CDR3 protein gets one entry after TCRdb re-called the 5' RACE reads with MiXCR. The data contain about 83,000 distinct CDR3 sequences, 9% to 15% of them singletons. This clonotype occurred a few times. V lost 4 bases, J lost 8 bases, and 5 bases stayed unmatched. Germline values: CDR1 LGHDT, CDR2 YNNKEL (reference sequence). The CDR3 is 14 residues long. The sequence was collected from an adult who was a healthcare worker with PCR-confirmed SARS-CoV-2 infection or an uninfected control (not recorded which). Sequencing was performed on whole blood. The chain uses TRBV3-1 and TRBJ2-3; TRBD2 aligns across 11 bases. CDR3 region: CASSPTSGEGTQYF. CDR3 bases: TGTGCCAGCAGCCCGACTAGCGGGGAAGGTACGCAGTATTTT.